The clone carrying this T cell receptor beta chain is deemed medium-sized (0.01 to 0.1%). The antigen is undetermined. The study sequenced cultured CD4+ T cell DNA using the Oncomine TCR Beta short-read assay. Each CDR3 protein gets one entry after TCRdb re-called the PCR reads with MiXCR. This table has 15,000 to 20,000 distinct CDR3 sequences, roughly 59% appearing once. The treatment here: approximately 11-day PBMC culture with coronavirus spike peptide pools or control peptides (ViraFEST assay). This sample is drawn from a study of vaccination and CD4 T cells after COVID-19. Study findings and constraints: Within the convalescent patients, a median about 86% of the SARS-CoV-2-reactive clones were ones that appeared only post-vaccination.

Germline V gene data show CDR1 as MNHEY and CDR2 as SVGEGT. The CDR3 spans 14 residues. The V and J ends lost 2 bases and 7 bases respectively, with 9 bases between them. Material for sequencing was CD4+ T cells from blood, cultured in vitro. The chain uses TRBV6-2 or TRBV6-3 and TRBJ1-6; D is undetermined. The clonotype was recovered from a human donor who had recovered from COVID-19. The DNA for the CDR3 is TGTGCCAGCAGTTACGGGTCTGGAAATTCACCCCTCCACTTT. Protein sequence: CASSYGSGNSPLHF.